This T cell receptor beta chain was obtained from a study of blood T cell repertoires in COVID-19. The overall study: The study drew acute and convalescent COVID-19 samples from the United States, Italy and Spain. T cells, B-cell-depleted T cells, or PBMCs supplied cDNA or gDNA.

This clone came up many times. Only in-frame clones appear in the TCRdb table, and some are missing; sequencing was by immunoSEQ multiplex PCR. Of under 150,000 clones in the sample, about 85% were seen once. J lost 5 bases, V lost 4 bases, and 8 bases had no gene match. The CDR3 sequence is 15 residues long. Germline V gene lookup returns CDR1 SGHDT and CDR2 YYEEEE. The sequence was obtained from a man in his forties or fifties with acute or convalescent COVID-19. Sample: peripheral blood. The chain couples TRBV5-6 to TRBJ1-2; 10 nucleotides agree with TRBD1. Written as DNA, the CDR3 is TGTGCCAGCAGCCGACAGGGACAGGGGAGGTATGGCTACACCTTC. It translates to CASSRQGQGRYGYTF.